Listed below are T cell receptor beta chains from one sample, sequenced in a study of cytomegalovirus exposure and HLA in healthy donors. Repertoires were generated with immunoSEQ multiplex PCR, while TCRdb's copy carries only in-frame clones and drops some. The sample's table shows roughly 65,000 clones. The specimen was PBMCs. Receptor source: a boy younger than 18 in good health and CMV-seronegative. CDR3s include the opening cysteine and the closing phenylalanine or tryptophan. Each record gives: CDR3 protein, CDR3 DNA, J gene, D gene, V gene. A D gene is named only where the DNA matches it firmly.

CDR3: CASSHLPGGGPYEQYF
DNA: TGTGCCAGCAGCCACCTCCCTGGGGGGGGGCCCTACGAGCAGTACTTC
J: TRBJ2-7
D: NA
V: TRBV14

CDR3: CASRIRQGASQETQYF
DNA: TGTGCCAGCAGAATCCGACAGGGGGCGTCACAAGAGACCCAGTACTTC
J: TRBJ2-5
D: TRBD1
V: TRBV27

CDR3: CASSPSMTVPNEKLFF
DNA: TGTGCCAGCAGCCCATCAATGACAGTTCCCAATGAAAAACTGTTTTTT
J: TRBJ1-4
D: NA
V: TRBV7-9

CDR3: CASSESRAAAQPQHF
DNA: TGTGCCAGCAGTGAATCCAGGGCGGCTGCTCAGCCCCAGCATTTT
J: TRBJ1-5
D: NA
V: TRBV25-1

CDR3: CASSSTGEPSYEQYF
DNA: TGTGCCAGCAGCTCGACAGGGGAGCCCTCCTACGAGCAGTACTTC
J: TRBJ2-7
D: TRBD1
V: TRBV9

CDR3: CASSLEGGPQETQYF
DNA: TGTGCCAGCAGCTTAGAGGGCGGGCCCCAAGAGACCCAGTACTTC
J: TRBJ2-5
D: NA
V: TRBV11-3

CDR3: CASSLEGTSGGARTGELFF
DNA: TGTGCCAGCAGCTTAGAGGGGACTAGCGGGGGGGCCCGAACCGGGGAGCTGTTTTTT
J: TRBJ2-2
D: TRBD2
V: TRBV11-1

CDR3: CASSLAPGQGIETQYF
DNA: TGTGCCAGCAGCTTAGCCCCGGGACAGGGTATTGAGACCCAGTACTTC
J: TRBJ2-5
D: TRBD1
V: TRBV7-7

CDR3: CASSERQTSTDTQYF
DNA: TGTGCCAGCAGTGAACGGCAGACTAGCACAGATACGCAGTATTTT
J: TRBJ2-3
D: NA
V: TRBV6-1

CDR3: CASSLYYGYTF
DNA: TGTGCCAGCAGCCTCTACTATGGCTACACCTTC
J: TRBJ1-2
D: NA
V: TRBV7-2

CDR3: CASSPWAPPDDRQTNYGYTF
DNA: TGTGCCAGCTCACCATGGGCCCCCCCCGATGACCGGCAAACTAACTATGGCTACACCTTC
J: TRBJ1-2
D: NA
V: TRBV18

CDR3: CASSVGQMGATEAFF
DNA: TGTGCCAGCAGCGTAGGTCAAATGGGAGCCACTGAAGCTTTCTTT
J: TRBJ1-1
D: NA
V: TRBV9

CDR3: CASAPKHVTTNEKLFF
DNA: TGTGCCAGCGCACCAAAACACGTAACAACTAATGAAAAACTGTTTTTT
J: TRBJ1-4
D: NA
V: TRBV18

CDR3: CASSRGLSYEQYF
DNA: TGTGCCAGCAGCCGGGGTCTCTCCTACGAGCAGTACTTC
J: TRBJ2-7
D: NA
V: TRBV9

CDR3: CAWSVTGDQPQHF
DNA: TGTGCCTGGAGTGTAACCGGGGATCAGCCCCAGCATTTT
J: TRBJ1-5
D: NA
V: TRBV30

CDR3: CASSEVPGQGIRETQYF
DNA: TGTGCCAGCAGTGAAGTTCCGGGACAGGGGATCAGGGAGACCCAGTACTTC
J: TRBJ2-5
D: TRBD1
V: TRBV6-1

CDR3: CAWRPEGAPYYGYTF
DNA: TGTGCCTGGAGGCCAGAGGGAGCCCCTTACTATGGCTACACCTTC
J: TRBJ1-2
D: NA
V: TRBV30

CDR3: CASSLDQQNEQFF
DNA: TGTGCCAGCAGCTTAGATCAACAGAATGAGCAGTTCTTC
J: TRBJ2-1
D: NA
V: TRBV7-2

CDR3: CASSSQGAEKLFF
DNA: TGTGCCAGCTCATCACAGGGGGCTGAAAAACTGTTTTTT
J: TRBJ1-4
D: TRBD1
V: TRBV18

CDR3: CASRPGTSGPTGELFF
DNA: TGTGCCAGCAGACCCGGGACTAGCGGACCCACCGGGGAGCTGTTTTTT
J: TRBJ2-2
D: TRBD2
V: TRBV6-6

CDR3: CASTTDRSYNEQFF
DNA: TGTGCCAGCACTACGGACAGGTCCTACAATGAGCAGTTCTTC
J: TRBJ2-1
D: TRBD1
V: TRBV5-4

CDR3: CASSRGGTGVGQPQHF
DNA: TGTGCCAGCAGCCGAGGCGGGACAGGAGTCGGTCAGCCCCAGCATTTT
J: TRBJ1-5
D: TRBD1
V: TRBV2

CDR3: CASSVQENDNSPLHF
DNA: TGCGCCAGCAGCGTACAGGAGAACGATAATTCACCCCTCCACTTT
J: TRBJ1-6
D: NA
V: TRBV5-1

CDR3: CASSPGGFDNQPQHF
DNA: TGTGCCAGCAGCCCAGGGGGATTTGACAATCAGCCCCAGCATTTT
J: TRBJ1-5
D: TRBD1
V: TRBV5-6

CDR3: CASSQGGTGTDTQYF
DNA: TGTGCCAGCAGCCAAGGCGGGACAGGGACAGATACGCAGTATTTT
J: TRBJ2-3
D: TRBD1
V: TRBV4-2

CDR3: CASTKREDYGYTF
DNA: TGTGCCAGTACCAAGAGGGAGGACTATGGCTACACCTTC
J: TRBJ1-2
D: NA
V: TRBV19

CDR3: CASSARSTGSYEQYF
DNA: TGCGCCAGCAGCGCTAGATCGACAGGCTCCTACGAGCAGTACTTC
J: TRBJ2-7
D: NA
V: TRBV5-1

CDR3: CASSQRIPGQGAKHEQYF
DNA: TGCGCCAGCAGCCAAAGAATACCGGGACAGGGGGCAAAGCACGAGCAGTACTTC
J: TRBJ2-7
D: TRBD1
V: TRBV4-1

CDR3: CASSDSYEQYF
DNA: TGTGCCAGCAGCGATAGCTACGAGCAGTACTTC
J: TRBJ2-7
D: NA
V: TRBV16

CDR3: CASSLVFRRSYGYTF
DNA: TGTGCCAGCAGCTTGGTATTCCGTCGCAGCTATGGCTACACCTTC
J: TRBJ1-2
D: NA
V: TRBV5-4

CDR3: CASGMHARVEFEQYF
DNA: TGTGCTAGTGGTATGCATGCCCGGGTGGAGTTCGAGCAGTACTTC
J: TRBJ2-7
D: NA
V: TRBV12-5

CDR3: CASGQNEQFF
DNA: TGTGCCAGTGGGCAGAATGAGCAGTTCTTC
J: TRBJ2-1
D: NA
V: TRBV9

CDR3: CASSPQRETQYF
DNA: TGTGCCAGCTCACCACAGCGGGAGACCCAGTACTTC
J: TRBJ2-5
D: NA
V: TRBV18

CDR3: CASSYSGTGGEKLFF
DNA: TGTGCCAGCAGTTACTCCGGGACAGGGGGCGAAAAACTGTTTTTT
J: TRBJ1-4
D: TRBD1
V: TRBV6-5

CDR3: CSTFSLGEAPYNEQFF
DNA: TGCAGCACCTTTAGCCTGGGGGAGGCCCCTTACAATGAGCAGTTCTTC
J: TRBJ2-1
D: NA
V: TRBV29-1

CDR3: CASSPNRADGYTF
DNA: TGTGCCAGCAGTCCCAACAGGGCGGATGGCTACACCTTC
J: TRBJ1-2
D: NA
V: TRBV6-6

CDR3: CAWTGGGTEAFF
DNA: TGTGCCTGGACAGGGGGCGGAACTGAAGCTTTCTTT
J: TRBJ1-1
D: TRBD1
V: TRBV30

CDR3: CASKRVRGQSTGGYTF
DNA: TGTGCCAGCAAACGTGTCAGGGGACAGTCAACGGGCGGCTACACCTTC
J: TRBJ1-2
D: TRBD1
V: TRBV13

CDR3: CAWSVGGSGNTIYF
DNA: TGTGCCTGGAGTGTAGGAGGCTCTGGAAACACCATATATTTT
J: TRBJ1-3
D: NA
V: TRBV30

CDR3: CASSSRGGGYLSPLHF
DNA: TGTGCCAGCAGCTCTCGTGGCGGGGGGTACTTGTCACCCCTCCACTTT
J: TRBJ1-6
D: NA
V: TRBV21-1

CDR3: CASSVNRANYGYTF
DNA: TGTGCCAGCAGTGTCAACAGGGCTAACTATGGCTACACCTTC
J: TRBJ1-2
D: NA
V: TRBV6-1

CDR3: CSVGTGGEAFF
DNA: TGCAGCGTAGGGACAGGGGGTGAAGCTTTCTTT
J: TRBJ1-1
D: TRBD1
V: TRBV29-1

CDR3: CASSQEVLAGKQFF
DNA: TGTGCCAGCAGCCAAGAAGTACTAGCGGGCAAACAGTTCTTC
J: TRBJ2-1
D: TRBD2
V: TRBV4-2

CDR3: CASSEGQGTKNIQYF
DNA: TGTGCCAGCAGTGAAGGGCAGGGGACCAAAAACATTCAGTACTTC
J: TRBJ2-4
D: NA
V: TRBV25-1

CDR3: CASSPPKQDRVAFF
DNA: TGTGCCAGCAGCCCCCCAAAACAGGACCGGGTAGCTTTCTTT
J: TRBJ1-1
D: NA
V: TRBV5-6

CDR3: CASSLASGPQYEQYF
DNA: TGTGCCAGCAGCTTGGCTAGCGGGCCCCAATACGAGCAGTACTTC
J: TRBJ2-7
D: TRBD2
V: TRBV7-8

CDR3: CASSSTGDIYNEQFF
DNA: TGTGCCAGCAGTTCTACAGGGGATATATACAATGAGCAGTTCTTC
J: TRBJ2-1
D: TRBD1
V: TRBV6-6

CDR3: CASSKRETLNEKLFF
DNA: TGTGCCAGCTCAAAGCGGGAGACTCTTAATGAAAAACTGTTTTTT
J: TRBJ1-4
D: NA
V: TRBV19

CDR3: CASSLGPRQGIVTGELFF
DNA: TGCGCCAGCAGCTTGGGGCCCCGGCAGGGGATAGTCACCGGGGAGCTGTTTTTT
J: TRBJ2-2
D: NA
V: TRBV5-1

CDR3: CASSLEGRGHNTGELFF
DNA: TGCGCCAGCAGCTTGGAGGGCAGGGGGCACAACACCGGGGAGCTGTTTTTT
J: TRBJ2-2
D: TRBD1
V: TRBV5-1

CDR3: CASSRPGGQETQYF
DNA: TGTGCCAGTTCTCGCCCAGGGGGCCAAGAGACCCAGTACTTC
J: TRBJ2-5
D: TRBD1
V: TRBV2

CDR3: CAREGVGDTNEKLFF
DNA: TGTGCCAGGGAGGGTGTTGGCGACACTAATGAAAAACTGTTTTTT
J: TRBJ1-4
D: NA
V: TRBV27

CDR3: CASRHLGQGYGTGELFF
DNA: TGCGCCAGCAGGCACCTGGGACAGGGCTACGGCACCGGGGAGCTGTTTTTT
J: TRBJ2-2
D: TRBD1
V: TRBV4-1